A single sample gave rise to the 27 T cell receptor beta chains below, sequenced in a study of blood T cell repertoires in COVID-19. The table came from immunoSEQ multiplex PCR; TCRdb's copy has only in-frame clones and leaves some out. The data contain 170,000 or so clones, approximately 86% of them singletons. The specimen sequenced was peripheral blood. The receptors here all came from a man between 40 and 49 years old with active or convalescent COVID-19.

The chain joins TRBV30 to TRBJ1-6, with 9 bases matching TRBD1. The CDR3 has 14 amino acids. Losses at the gene ends were 3 bases for V and 7 bases for J; bases not matched to a gene: 4. Germline V CDR1 and CDR2: GTSNPN, SVGIG (reference sequence). Here the CDR3 reads CAWRGQGPNSPLHF. The CDR3 DNA follows: TGTGCCTGGAGGGGACAGGGCCCAAATTCACCCCTCCACTTT. The entire variable domain, with the rest obtained from reference TRBV30 and TRBJ1-6, is as follows: SQTIHQWPATLVQPVGSPLSLECTVEGTSNPNLYWYRQAAGRGLQLLFYSVGIGQISSEVPQNLSASRPQDRQFILSSKKLLLSDSGFYLCAWRGQGPNSPLHFGNGTRLTVT.

J is TRBJ1-4 and V is TRBV7-9; D might be TRBD1 (5 bases). V was cut by 5 bases and J by 5 bases, with 12 bases left in between. Germline CDR1 reads SEHNR; CDR2 reads FQNEAQ (reference sequence). This CDR3 is 14 amino acids long. The CDR3 here is CASSPTSGNEKLFF. The CDR3 DNA reads as TGTGCCAGCAGCCCGACATCAGGGAATGAAAAACTGTTTTTT.

This clone appeared a single time. The chain couples TRBV7-3 to TRBJ1-6, with a possible D match to TRBD1 (6 bases). Germline CDR1 and CDR2: SGHTA and FQGTGA. V lost 5 bases and J 8 bases, leaving 13 bases between the germline ends. The CDR3 runs 14 residues. DNA for the CDR3: TGTGCCAGCAGCCAGACAGGAGTTGATTCACCCCTCCACTTT. This translates into CASSQTGVDSPLHF.

V is TRBV28 and J is TRBJ2-2; TRBD2 matches at 14 bases. Germline CDR1 is MDHEN and CDR2 is SYDVKM. Trimming at V came to 4 bases and at J to 4 bases, leaving 5 bases not matched to a gene. This CDR3 has 17 amino acids. The CDR3 reads CASSYWTSGGFTGELFF. The CDR3 DNA follows: TGTGCCAGCAGTTACTGGACTAGCGGGGGGTTCACCGGGGAGCTGTTTTTT.

This clone occurred once. V and J are TRBV28 and TRBJ1-4; D is undetermined. Germline V gene sequence: CDR1 MDHEN, CDR2 SYDVKM. This CDR3 is built from 12 residues. Trimming shortened V by 5 bases and J by 5 bases, and 6 bases separated the two germline ends. CDR3 protein: CASSLYNEKLFF. The CDR3 nucleotides read TGTGCCAGCAGTCTCTACAATGAAAAACTGTTTTTT.

This clone was observed a few times. This sequence joins TRBV7-2 and TRBJ2-5; TRBD2 matches at 8 bases. Germline V lookup: CDR1 SGHTA, CDR2 FQGNSA. The CDR3 consists of 15 residues. Unmatched junction bases numbered 6, after V lost 1 base and J lost 5 bases. The CDR3 bases are TGTGCCAGCAGCTTAGAAGCGGGGGAGGGGGAGACCCAGTACTTC. As protein: CASSLEAGEGETQYF.

The rearrangement joins TRBV28 to TRBJ2-7, with a weak D call TRBD1 (5 bases). V was clipped by 5 bases and J by 0 bases, with 17 bases between them. In germline, CDR1 is MDHEN, CDR2 SYDVKM. The CDR3 totals 16 residues. The CDR3 spells CASSPPTGTFSYEQYF. For the CDR3, the DNA is TGTGCCAGCAGTCCCCCCACAGGTACCTTCTCCTACGAGCAGTACTTC.

This clone was seen a few times. This rearrangement joins TRBV3-1 (or the pseudogene TRBV3-2) to TRBJ1-4; 12 positions agree with TRBD1. Looked up from germline, CDR1 is LGHDT and CDR2 is YNNKEL (reference sequence). The CDR3 spans 16 residues. With 1 base clipped from V and 8 bases from J, the junction kept 5 bases outside the gene matches. CDR3 protein: CASSQGDRGPGEKLFF. In DNA form, the CDR3 reads TGTGCCAGCAGCCAAGGGGACAGGGGGCCGGGAGAAAAACTGTTTTTT.

The rearrangement links TRBV30 to TRBJ1-1; TRBD1 might be the D (6 bases). CDR1 GTSNPN and CDR2 SVGIG come from the germline V gene (reference sequence). Trimming removed 4 bases from V and 4 bases from J, with 13 bases in between. The CDR3 extends over 13 amino acids. As DNA, the CDR3 is TGTGCCTGGATCGGACAGTGGGGCACTGAAGCTTTCTTT. This codes for CAWIGQWGTEAFF.

The chain joins TRBV28 to TRBJ1-2; 7 bases align to TRBD1. The germline V gene encodes CDR1 MDHEN and CDR2 SYDVKM. The CDR3 is 13 residues long. J gave up 4 bases and V 3 bases, and 2 bases lay outside the gene matches. The CDR3 nucleotides read TGTGCCAGCAGTTTGACAGGGAGCTATGGCTACACCTTC. Amino acids: CASSLTGSYGYTF.

V is TRBV29-1 and J is TRBJ2-5, with TRBD2 matching over 7 bases. This CDR3 contains 12 residues. The germline V gene has CDR1 SQVTM and CDR2 ANQGSEA. V was clipped by 3 bases and J by 4 bases; unmatched bases: 2. CDR3 sequence (DNA): TGCAGCGTTGATGGGGGGGTAGAGACCCAGTACTTC. Residues: CSVDGGVETQYF.

This clone was recorded only once. The chain links TRBV28 to TRBJ1-5; D call uncertain. The CDR3 has 15 amino acids. V lost 0 bases, J lost 3 bases, and 9 bases lay in between. The V gene's germline CDR1 is MDHEN and CDR2 SYDVKM. CDR3 region: CASSLWGRFNQPQHF. CDR3 coding DNA: TGTGCCAGCAGTTTATGGGGCAGGTTCAATCAGCCCCAGCATTTT. Complete variable domain (other parts from reference TRBV28 and TRBJ1-5): DVKVTQSSRYLVKRTGEKVFLECVQDMDHENMFWYRQDPGLGLRLIYFSYDVKMKEKGDIPEGYSVSREKKERFSLILESASTNQTSMYLCASSLWGRFNQPQHFGDGTRLSIL.

The genes are TRBV5-1 and TRBJ1-5; 8 positions agree with TRBD1. The CDR3 loop spans 15 amino acids. CDR1 SGHRS and CDR2 YFSETQ come from the germline V gene. The trim removed 4 bases at V and 3 bases at J, leaving 6 bases unmatched. The CDR3 sequence is CASSPWTGNNQPQHF. The DNA of the CDR3 is TGCGCCAGCAGCCCCTGGACAGGGAACAATCAGCCCCAGCATTTT. Based on the CDR3 plus reference TRBV5-1 and TRBJ1-5, the full variable domain is KAGVTQTPRYLIKTRGQQVTLSCSPISGHRSVSWYQQTPGQGLQFLFEYFSETQRNKGNFPGRFSGRQFSNSRSEMNVSTLELGDSALYLCASSPWTGNNQPQHFGDGTRLSIL.

This clone was observed a single time. The rearrangement uses TRBV20-1 and TRBJ2-2; weak D call: TRBD2 (6 bases). The CDR3 has 16 amino acids. The V end lost 3 bases, the J end lost 3 bases, and 17 bases lay between the germline ends. CDR1 is DFQATT, CDR2 SNEGSKA, per germline (reference sequence). The CDR3 bases are TGCAGTGCTAGTCCCTTCGGGGGTACGGACACCGGGGAGCTGTTTTTT. Protein product: CSASPFGGTDTGELFF.

The chain combines TRBV28 with TRBJ2-5; 15 bases align to TRBD2. Germline loops: CDR1 MDHEN, CDR2 SYDVKM. Trimming removed 4 bases from V and 4 bases from J; junction bases left unmatched: 13. This CDR3 contains 19 residues. CDR3 residues: CASSSAPGTSGGPGETQYF. CDR3 in DNA: TGTGCCAGCAGTTCGGCCCCCGGGACTAGCGGGGGGCCGGGAGAGACCCAGTACTTC.

The V call is TRBV5-6, the J call TRBJ1-4, with D unresolved. The V end lost 1 base, the J end lost 8 bases, and 12 bases lay between the germline ends. Germline loops: CDR1 SGHDT, CDR2 YYEEEE. There are 14 residues in the CDR3. The CDR3 bases are TGTGCCAGCAGCTTGTCACAGTATGAAGAAAAACTGTTTTTT. This sequence encodes CASSLSQYEEKLFF.

The chain uses TRBV5-6 and TRBJ1-1; TRBD1 is a possible D gene (5 bases). V was trimmed by 3 bases and J by 11 bases, leaving 14 bases between them. In germline, CDR1 is SGHDT, CDR2 YYEEEE. The CDR3 runs 12 residues. CDR3 region: CASSSLTARAFF. In nucleotides, the CDR3 is TGTGCCAGCAGCTCGTTGACAGCCAGGGCTTTCTTT.

The rearrangement links TRBV6-5 to TRBJ2-5, with 9 positions matching TRBD2. Germline assignment: CDR1 MNHEY and CDR2 SVGAGI. The trim removed 8 bases at V and 3 bases at J, leaving 7 bases unmatched. The CDR3 is made up of 14 amino acids. The CDR3 sequence is CASQTGGGEETQYF. CDR3 in DNA: TGTGCCAGCCAGACCGGCGGGGGGGAAGAGACCCAGTACTTC.

This clone was counted a single time. This chain connects TRBV29-1 to TRBJ2-5; D remains ambiguous. CDR3 length: 12 residues. The germline V and J ends were trimmed by 6 bases and 5 bases, with 13 bases remaining between them. Germline CDR1 and CDR2: SQVTM and ANQGSEA. CDR3 region: CSVDLMRETQYF. The CDR3 bases are TGCAGCGTAGACTTGATGCGGGAGACCCAGTACTTC.

The chain recombines TRBV11-3 with TRBJ2-7; possibly TRBD1 for D (6 bases). CDR3 length: 15 amino acids. Trimming left V 4 bases short and J 4 bases short, with 17 bases between. The germline CDR1 and CDR2 sequences are SGHNT and YENEEA. The CDR3 nucleotides read TGTGCCAGCAGCTCAACGAATAGACAGGTTTACGAGCAGTACTTC. It encodes CASSSTNRQVYEQYF.

V usage is TRBV4-2 and J usage is TRBJ2-1; the match to TRBD1 covers 7 bases. Germline assignment: CDR1 LGHNA and CDR2 YNFKEQ. The CDR3 consists of 13 residues. The junction had 4 bases not matched to a gene; V was cut back by 4 bases and J by 7 bases. The CDR3 reads CASSPGQNNEQFF. As DNA, the CDR3 is TGTGCCAGCAGCCCGGGACAGAATAATGAGCAGTTCTTC.

Details on this clone: The final CDR3 position lacks the conserved phenylalanine or tryptophan, pointing to a likely read error. It is unclear where the CDR3 begins or ends on the DNA, so no DNA is shown, and the CDR3 is as TCRdb lists it. This rearrangement joins TRBV10-3 to TRBJ1-2; the table's D call, TRBD1, was not checked against the DNA. The CDR3 is 14 residues long, counting both termini. Germline V gene lookup returns CDR1 ENHRY and CDR2 SYGVKD. CDR3: CAISESYSGGLIYS.

This clone has just one count. V usage is TRBV25-1 and J usage is TRBJ1-1, with D possibly matching TRBD1 (5 bases). The CDR3 is 16 amino acids. V was trimmed by 4 bases and J by 0 bases, leaving 15 bases between them. Germline V gene sequence: CDR1 MGHDK, CDR2 SYGVNS. The CDR3 spells CASSALTDRMNTEAFF. As DNA, the CDR3 is TGTGCCAGCAGTGCCCTGACAGATCGGATGAACACTGAAGCTTTCTTT.

The chain employs TRBV5-1 and TRBJ1-6; a possible D gene is TRBD1 (6 bases). The length of the CDR3 is 14 residues. V shed 2 bases and J shed 9 bases, with 12 bases lying between them. Germline CDR1 is SGHRS and CDR2 is YFSETQ. The CDR3 DNA reads TGCGCCAGCAGCTTAGCCGGGACACTTTCACCCCTCCACTTT. Its translation is CASSLAGTLSPLHF.

This clone appeared a single time. This chain uses TRBV7-3 with TRBJ2-3; a weak D match, TRBD2 (5 bases). CDR3 length: 14 amino acids. Trimming pared 0 bases from V and 1 base from J, leaving 5 bases between. CDR1 and CDR2 from the germline V gene are SGHTA and FQGTGA. In nucleotides, the CDR3 is TGTGCCAGCAGCTTAACCGGGGGCACAGATACGCAGTATTTT. It codes for CASSLTGGTDTQYF.

The chain is built from TRBV14 and TRBJ2-1; 11 nucleotides match TRBD2. The CDR3 is 18 residues long. V was clipped by 5 bases and J by 0 bases; unmatched bases: 9. Germline loops: CDR1 SGHDN, CDR2 FVKESK. The CDR3 nucleotides read TGTGCCAGCAGCTTAACTAGCGGGGGCCCCTACTCCTACAATGAGCAGTTCTTC. Its protein is CASSLTSGGPYSYNEQFF.

This clone was seen a single time. The chain has TRBV28 and TRBJ2-3, with TRBD1 matching over 8 bases. Germline trimming cut 9 bases from V and 2 bases from J; bases unmatched to any gene: 7. Germline V gene lookup returns CDR1 MDHEN and CDR2 SYDVKM. This CDR3 has 14 amino acids. CDR3 protein: CASEDRGNTDTQYF. The CDR3 DNA reads TGTGCCAGTGAAGACAGGGGAAACACAGATACGCAGTATTTT.